Below, 24 T cell receptor beta chains from the same sample are listed, as sequenced in a study of cytomegalovirus exposure and HLA in healthy donors. In the PCR, 60 Vbeta and 13 Jbeta primers were used. TCRdb's copy holds only in-frame clones and misses some; the assay was immunoSEQ multiplex PCR. The table records roughly 120,000 clones, 75% to 85% of them present only once. Sequencing was done on a sample of PBMCs. The receptor set was obtained from a male donor in good health and CMV-seropositive.

The V and J genes are TRBV28 and TRBJ2-5; D might be TRBD2 (5 bases). CDR1 MDHEN and CDR2 SYDVKM come from the germline V gene. The CDR3 is 16 residues long. The V end was cut by 4 bases, the J end by 2 bases, with 17 bases between. The CDR3 sequence: CASSSPGERAQETQYF. The CDR3 DNA is TGTGCCAGCAGTTCCCCTGGGGAGAGGGCGCAAGAGACCCAGTACTTC.

The chain links TRBV7-9 to TRBJ2-5, with 13 bases aligning to TRBD2. Trimming at V came to 5 bases and at J to 3 bases, leaving 15 bases not matched to a gene. Germline CDR1 SEHNR, CDR2 FQNEAQ (reference sequence). The CDR3 is made up of 19 amino acids. DNA of the CDR3: TGTGCCAGCAGCCCAGGACTAGCGGGAGTCAAAGGCGCGGAAGAGACCCAGTACTTC. This sequence encodes CASSPGLAGVKGAEETQYF. Filled out from reference TRBV7-9 and TRBJ2-5, the complete variable domain reads DTGVSQNPRHKITKRGQNVTFRCDPISEHNRLYWYRQTLGQGPEFLTYFQNEAQLEKSRLLSDRFSAERPKGSFSTLEIQRTEQGDSAMYLCASSPGLAGVKGAEETQYFGPGTRLLVL.

The chain uses TRBV20-1 and TRBJ1-2, with D tentatively TRBD1 (6 bases). V was clipped by 4 bases and J by 3 bases, with 6 bases between them. This CDR3 is built from 11 residues. Germline loops: CDR1 DFQATT, CDR2 SNEGSKA (reference sequence). The CDR3, as DNA: TGCAGTGCTACAGGGGACTATGGCTACACCTTC. Protein: CSATGDYGYTF.

This chain connects TRBV29-1 to TRBJ2-7; 12 positions agree with TRBD1. J gave up 6 bases and V 2 bases, and 5 bases lay outside the gene matches. Germline CDR1 SQVTM, CDR2 ANQGSEA. This CDR3 is 14 amino acids long. Here the CDR3 DNA reads TGCAGCGTTGAATTCGGGACAGGGGGCGGCGAGCAGTACTTC. Encoded protein: CSVEFGTGGGEQYF.

The V gene is TRBV5-1, the J gene TRBJ2-3; D is perhaps TRBD1 (5 bases). Trimming pared 0 bases from V and 0 bases from J, leaving 8 bases between. There are 15 residues in the CDR3. Germline CDR1 and CDR2: SGHRS and YFSETQ. CDR3 nucleotides: TGCGCCAGCAGCTTGGTCCCAGGGAGCACAGATACGCAGTATTTT. Translation: CASSLVPGSTDTQYF.

This chain connects TRBV6-5 to TRBJ2-7; D is unclear. Germline CDR1 is MNHEY and CDR2 is SVGAGI. The germline V and J ends were trimmed by 2 bases and 1 base, with 9 bases remaining between them. This CDR3 region has 14 residues. This CDR3 is CASSYALGSYEQYF. CDR3 nucleotides: TGTGCCAGCAGTTACGCCCTAGGATCCTACGAGCAGTACTTC.

V and J are TRBV10-3 and TRBJ2-1; 8 bases line up with TRBD2. Germline CDR1 reads ENHRY; CDR2 reads SYGVKD. V shed 2 bases and J 2 bases; nucleotides not matched to a gene: 2. CDR3 length: 15 amino acids. CDR3 sequence (DNA): TGTGCCATCAGTGAGGGGACTAGACCCTACAATGAGCAGTTCTTC. Amino acid sequence: CAISEGTRPYNEQFF.

This clone was seen a handful of times. The genes are TRBV4-3 and TRBJ2-1; 11 bases match TRBD2. This CDR3 spans 18 amino acids. Germline CDR1 and CDR2: LGHNA and YSLEER. The V segment lost 1 base and the J segment 0 bases; nucleotides outside the gene matches: 5. CDR3 in amino acids: CASSQGSGRASSYNEQFF. DNA for the CDR3: TGCGCCAGCAGCCAAGGTAGCGGGAGGGCGAGCTCCTACAATGAGCAGTTCTTC.

The chain carries TRBV27 and TRBJ2-3, with 11 bases fitting TRBD2. CDR3 length: 17 residues. Germline CDR1 is MNHEY and CDR2 is SMNVEV (reference sequence). The trim removed 2 bases at V and 2 bases at J, leaving 6 bases unmatched. The CDR3: CASSLTVGLAATDTQYF. The CDR3 region has the DNA TGTGCCAGCAGTTTAACCGTGGGACTAGCGGCCACAGATACGCAGTATTTT.

Written as DNA, the CDR3 is TGTGCCTTTAGGACAGGGAGGGAGACCCAGTACTTC. It translates to CAFRTGRETQYF. The chain recombines TRBV30 with TRBJ2-5; 8 nucleotides match TRBD1. The CDR3 sequence is 12 residues long. Germline V gene lookup returns CDR1 GTSNPN and CDR2 SVGIG (reference sequence). Trimming at V came to 7 bases and at J to 5 bases, leaving 6 bases not matched to a gene.

The genes are TRBV29-1 and TRBJ2-7; 9 nucleotides align to TRBD2. Germline lookup yields CDR1 SQVTM and CDR2 ANQGSEA. With 4 bases clipped from V and 3 bases from J, the junction kept 1 base outside the gene matches. The CDR3 sequence is 12 residues long. CDR3 sequence reads: CSVASGIYEQYF. Written as DNA, the CDR3 is TGCAGCGTTGCTAGCGGGATCTACGAGCAGTACTTC.

The chain carries TRBV30 and TRBJ2-5, with unresolved D. V was clipped by 0 bases and J by 7 bases, with 15 bases between them. The CDR3 extends over 14 amino acids. From germline, CDR1 is GTSNPN and CDR2 SVGIG (reference sequence). CDR3: CAWSVSVVVGTQYF. CDR3 nucleotides: TGTGCCTGGAGTGTATCGGTGGTTGTCGGGACCCAGTACTTC. Filled out from reference TRBV30 and TRBJ2-5, the complete variable domain reads SQTIHQWPATLVQPVGSPLSLECTVEGTSNPNLYWYRQAAGRGLQLLFYSVGIGQISSEVPQNLSASRPQDRQFILSSKKLLLSDSGFYLCAWSVSVVVGTQYFGPGTRLLVL.

V and J are TRBV7-2 and TRBJ2-5; 16 bases agree with TRBD2. V trimming: 1 base; J trimming: 5 bases; junction bases outside the gene matches: 7. The germline V gene has CDR1 SGHTA and CDR2 FQGNSA. This CDR3 is 18 amino acids long. The CDR3 sequence: CASSLVAGLAGGDETQYF. The CDR3 DNA reads as TGTGCCAGCAGCTTAGTTGCGGGACTAGCGGGAGGGGACGAGACCCAGTACTTC.

With respect to this clone: The same CDR3 also results from other DNA sequences found in this sample. V and J are TRBV27 and TRBJ1-5; D uncertain. The germline gives CDR1 MNHEY, CDR2 SMNVEV (reference sequence). The CDR3 spans 13 residues. The V and J ends lost 0 bases and 2 bases respectively, with 2 bases between them. The CDR3: CASSLSGNQPQHF. In DNA, the CDR3 is TGTGCCAGCAGTTTATCCGGCAATCAGCCCCAGCATTTT.

This chain connects TRBV7-3 to TRBJ2-1, with D perhaps TRBD2 (5 bases). The V end lost 4 bases, the J end lost 8 bases, and 12 bases lay between the germline ends. The CDR3 runs 13 residues. Germline values: CDR1 SGHTA, CDR2 FQGTGA. The DNA for the CDR3 is TGTGCCAGCAGCTCCCCAGGAGGCGATGAGCAGTTCTTC. Protein sequence: CASSSPGGDEQFF.

The gene calls are TRBV6-5 and TRBJ1-1; a possible D gene is TRBD1 (5 bases). Per the germline V gene, CDR1 is MNHEY and CDR2 is SVGAGI. The V end was cut by 8 bases, the J end by 2 bases, with 15 bases between. CDR3 length: 14 residues. CDR3 sequence (DNA): TGTGCCAGCGTACAGGACGGGGGTAACACTGAAGCTTTCTTT. As protein: CASVQDGGNTEAFF.

The CDR3 region has the DNA TGTGCCAGCAGATCAGATATAGGGACTACGAACACCGGGGAGCTGTTTTTT. Encoded protein: CASRSDIGTTNTGELFF. The rearrangement uses TRBV7-3 and TRBJ2-2; 7 positions match TRBD2. There are 17 residues in the CDR3. With V trimmed by 6 bases and J by 0 bases, 10 bases remained unmatched. Germline V gives CDR1 SGHTA, CDR2 FQGTGA.

This clone occurred a few times. The chain carries TRBV7-3 and TRBJ2-2, with a tentative D call TRBD2 (6 bases). The V and J ends lost 4 bases and 6 bases respectively, with 9 bases between them. Per germline, CDR1 SGHTA and CDR2 FQGTGA. The CDR3 length is 13 residues. CDR3 amino acids: CASSSPGAGELFF. In nucleotides, the CDR3 is TGTGCCAGCAGCTCACCGGGGGCCGGGGAGCTGTTTTTT. Full variable domain (remainder filled in from reference TRBV7-3 and TRBJ2-2): GAGVSQTPSNKVTEKGKYVELRCDPISGHTALYWYRQSLGQGPEFLIYFQGTGAADDSGLPNDRFFAVRPEGSVSTLKIQRTERGDSAVYLCASSSPGAGELFFGEGSRLTVL.

The gene calls are TRBV29-1 and TRBJ1-5, with 7 nucleotides matching TRBD1. The CDR3 is 16 residues long. CDR1 and CDR2 from the germline V gene are SQVTM and ANQGSEA. The V and J ends lost 7 bases and 0 bases, in that order; junction bases with no gene match: 12. The CDR3: CSGPGQPRLSNQPQHF. The CDR3, as DNA: TGCAGCGGTCCGGGACAGCCTAGGCTTAGCAATCAGCCCCAGCATTTT.

The chain is built from TRBV7-2 and TRBJ2-3; D remains ambiguous. Germline assignment: CDR1 SGHTA and CDR2 FQGNSA. The V gene lost 3 bases and the J gene lost 3 bases, with 10 bases spanning the gap. The CDR3 has 14 amino acids. DNA of the CDR3: TGTGCCAGCAGCTTGGTGCCGGAGACAGATACGCAGTATTTT. Translating gives CASSLVPETDTQYF.

V usage is TRBV11-1 and J usage is TRBJ2-7, with a tentative D call TRBD2 (5 bases). The CDR3 runs to 14 residues. Germline assignment: CDR1 SGHAT and CDR2 FQDESV (reference sequence). V shed 3 bases and J shed 5 bases, with 14 bases lying between them. The CDR3 loop reads CASSLGVVGNEQYF. For the CDR3, the DNA is TGTGCCAGCAGCTTGGGAGTCGTTGGGAACGAGCAGTACTTC. The whole variable domain, filled in from reference TRBV11-1 and TRBJ2-7, reads EAEVAQSPRYKITEKSQAVAFWCDPISGHATLYWYRQILGQGPELLVQFQDESVVDDSQLPKDRFSAERLKGVDSTLKIQPAELGDSAMYLCASSLGVVGNEQYFGPGTRLTVT.

The chain's CDR3 is CASSFGTGQETQYF. CDR3 DNA: TGCGCCAGCAGCTTCGGGACAGGCCAAGAGACCCAGTACTTC. The chain employs TRBV5-1 and TRBJ2-5; 8 nucleotides align to TRBD1. CDR1 is SGHRS, CDR2 YFSETQ, per germline. V lost 2 bases to trimming and J lost 1 base; unmatched junction nucleotides: 1. The CDR3 extends over 14 amino acids. The complete variable domain, with remaining parts taken from reference TRBV5-1 and TRBJ2-5, reads KAGVTQTPRYLIKTRGQQVTLSCSPISGHRSVSWYQQTPGQGLQFLFEYFSETQRNKGNFPGRFSGRQFSNSRSEMNVSTLELGDSALYLCASSFGTGQETQYFGPGTRLLVL.

The chain has TRBV5-4 and TRBJ1-2; 8 nucleotides match TRBD1. The CDR3 totals 14 residues. CDR1 and CDR2 (germline): SGHNT, YYREEE (reference sequence). After removal of 4 bases from V and 2 bases from J, the junction contained 4 bases not matched to a gene. CDR3 residues: CASSVGTGNYGYTF. CDR3 in DNA: TGTGCCAGCAGCGTGGGGACAGGAAACTATGGCTACACCTTC.

Turning to this clone: The junction and the germline gene differ at one end; a read error may be behind it. This sequence joins TRBV25-1 and TRBJ2-7; 7 bases align to TRBD1. The CDR3 extends over 13 amino acids. From germline, CDR1 is MGHDK and CDR2 SYGVNS. In DNA, the CDR3 is TGTGCCAGCCGGGGACAGTCTAGCTACGGGCAGTACTTC. It specifies CASRGQSSYGQYF.